This paragraph covers one T cell receptor (beta chain) sequence. Its antigen is unidentified. This record belongs to a study of cytomegalovirus exposure and HLA in healthy donors. Overall study context: HLA-typed donors were the source of approximately 86 million unique TCRs held in an early data release. Study-level results: The authors later found TCR association rates varying by HLA locus, with DRB1 most and HLA-C fewest.

The PCR had 60 Vbeta and 13 Jbeta primers. Generated by immunoSEQ multiplex PCR, the TCRdb table keeps only in-frame clones and is missing some. The sample has about 170,000 clones, roughly 82% seen once. As for the donors, each was a healthy bone marrow donor. The length of the CDR3 is 14 residues. Germline CDR1 is KGHSH and CDR2 is LQKENI. V dropped 2 bases and J dropped 10; count of bases not matched to a gene: 4. This clonotype originated in a woman in her 50s in good health and CMV-seropositive. The rearrangement links TRBV18 to TRBJ1-6; 8 bases line up with TRBD1. The sample was PBMCs. The DNA for the CDR3 is TGTGCCAGCTCACCAGGCAGGGGGCAATCACCCCTCCACTTT. Residues: CASSPGRGQSPLHF. Supplemented by reference TRBV18 and TRBJ1-6, the full variable domain reads NAGVMQNPRHLVRRRGQEARLRCSPMKGHSHVYWYRQLPEEGLKFMVYLQKENIIDESGMPKERFSAEFPKEGPSILRIQQVVRGDSAAYFCASSPGRGQSPLHFGNGTRLTVT.